This T cell receptor (beta chain) was recovered during a study of control samples from healthy donors and cancer patients (dated by TCRdb to 2020 to 2022). As for this clone: It lacks a known antigen. No quality values exist for individual bases; no much larger clone is one base distant.

V lost 5 bases and J lost 8 bases; the stretch between them is 14 bases long. The CDR3 starts with the cysteine, ends with the phenylalanine, and has 13 residues. Only the CDR3 DNA stays, 39 bases, in frame from base 1. Per the germline V gene, SGHTS is the CDR1 and YDEGEE is the CDR2. The method behind the library was the immunoSEQ multiplex PCR assay. TCRdb limited this immuneACCESS table to in-frame rearrangements with V and J called. A share of clones is missing; checked studies link under half to unresolved V genes, and the rest is unexplained. The table for this sample lists 100,000 to 150,000 clones; more than 75% of them were counted only once. Of the sample, roughly an eighth falls within the top ten clones.

The receptor was isolated from a man aged 25-45 years in good health. The sequence is built from TRBV5-8 and TRBJ2-1; TRBD1 is possibly the D segment (6 matching bases). Material: blood. This receptor carries the CDR3 CASRFDRLDEQFF. The base sequence is TGTGCCAGCAGGTTTGACAGGCTGGATGAGCAGTTCTTC.